A selection of T cell receptor beta chains follows, all from one sample in a study of shared clonotypes between healthy human individuals. Produced via immunoSEQ multiplex PCR; TCRdb's table is partial and in-frame only. The sample contains 2 million or so clones, around 95% of which appear only once. What was sequenced was naive CD4+ T cells sorted from blood. The source is a man aged 18 to 35 in good health. The CDR3 runs from the conserved cysteine through the conserved F or W. A D gene is named only where the DNA matches it firmly. Clone size is shown for a subset of rows, as once, few, many or a class of expanded clone.

>-|TRBV5-4|TRBJ1-1|-
CASSLQSRTEAFF
TGTGCCAGCAGCTTACAGTCGCGCACTGAAGCTTTCTTT
>-|TRBV10-3|TRBJ2-3|TRBD1
CAISDGGTGSTDTQYF
TGTGCCATCAGTGATGGAGGGACAGGGAGCACAGATACGCAGTATTTT
>-|TRBV7-3|TRBJ2-1|-
CASSSLESEQFF
TGTGCCAGCAGCTCACTAGAGAGTGAGCAGTTCTTC
>-|TRBV4-1|TRBJ2-5|-
CASSQEGGRSSETQYF
TGCGCCAGCAGCCAAGAGGGGGGCCGATCCTCAGAGACCCAGTACTTC
>-|TRBV15|TRBJ2-1|TRBD2
CATSRDSGSGREQFF
TGTGCCACCAGCAGAGATAGCGGGAGCGGTCGTGAGCAGTTCTTC
>-|TRBV5-1|TRBJ2-7|TRBD2
CASAGTSGGYEQYF
TGCGCCAGCGCTGGGACTAGCGGGGGCTACGAGCAGTACTTC
>once|TRBV7-3|TRBJ1-6|-
CASSFGTPNSPLHF
TGTGCCAGCAGCTTTGGGACCCCCAATTCACCCCTCCACTTT
>-|TRBV7-8|TRBJ2-7|TRBD2
CASSSRTSGPSNEQYF
TGTGCCAGCAGCTCCCGGACTAGCGGGCCCTCGAACGAGCAGTACTTC
>-|TRBV18|TRBJ1-1|-
CASSPPVTLGGSGTEAFF
TGTGCCAGCTCACCCCCCGTCACCTTGGGGGGGTCAGGCACTGAAGCTTTCTTT
>-|TRBV2|TRBJ1-2|-
CASDDNYGYTF
TGTGCCAGCGACGATAACTATGGCTACACCTTC
>-|TRBV2|TRBJ1-2|-
CASSEIGSNYGYTF
TGTGCCAGCAGTGAGATTGGAAGTAACTATGGCTACACCTTC
>-|TRBV27|TRBJ1-6|-
CASSFGDTPLHF
TGTGCCAGCAGTTTTGGCGATACACCCCTCCACTTT
>-|TRBV30|TRBJ1-2|-
CAWSATVSTGYGYTF
TGTGCCTGGAGTGCCACCGTTTCGACGGGGTATGGCTACACCTTC
>-|TRBV10-3|TRBJ1-4|TRBD1
CAISESEGANEKLFF
TGTGCCATCAGTGAGTCGGAGGGGGCGAATGAAAAACTGTTTTTT
>-|TRBV6-5|TRBJ2-3|-
CASSYSPLADTQYF
TGTGCCAGCAGTTACTCCCCCCTGGCAGATACGCAGTATTTT
>-|TRBV25-1|TRBJ2-5|-
CASSDRDYQETQYF
TGTGCCAGCAGTGACCGAGACTACCAAGAGACCCAGTACTTC
>-|TRBV30|TRBJ1-6|TRBD1
CAWSVGTGTKSSYNSPLHF
TGTGCCTGGAGTGTAGGGACAGGGACTAAGAGCTCCTATAATTCACCCCTCCACTTT
>once|TRBV5-6|TRBJ2-1|-
CASSLSHMEQFF
TGTGCCAGCAGCCTGTCCCACATGGAGCAGTTCTTC
>-|TRBV12-5|TRBJ1-1|-
CASAWGGMNTEAFF
TGTGCTAGTGCCTGGGGGGGTATGAACACTGAAGCTTTCTTT
>-|TRBV15|TRBJ2-7|TRBD1
CATSRNRGIYEQYF
TGTGCCACCAGCAGAAACAGGGGGATCTACGAGCAGTACTTC
>-|TRBV19|TRBJ1-1|-
CASILNTEAFF
TGTGCCAGTATCTTGAACACTGAAGCTTTCTTT
>-|TRBV6-1|TRBJ1-5|-
CASNGGGNQPQHF
TGTGCCAGCAACGGTGGGGGCAATCAGCCCCAGCATTTT
>-|TRBV5-1|TRBJ2-5|TRBD2
CASSLAGIQETQYF
TGCGCCAGCAGCTTAGCGGGGATACAAGAGACCCAGTACTTC
>-|TRBV5-4|TRBJ2-1|TRBD2
CASTAGDSSNEQFF
TGTGCCAGCACCGCGGGGGATTCTTCCAATGAGCAGTTCTTC
>-|TRBV30|TRBJ2-1|-
CAWSVPWGPYNEQFF
TGTGCCTGGAGTGTACCATGGGGGCCCTACAATGAGCAGTTCTTC
>-|TRBV2|TRBJ2-7|TRBD2
CATVSGTSPYEQYF
TGTGCCACCGTCTCCGGGACTAGCCCCTACGAGCAGTACTTC
>-|TRBV9|TRBJ1-5|TRBD1
CASELGEGANQPQHF
TGTGCCAGCGAACTTGGAGAGGGGGCTAATCAGCCCCAGCATTTT
>-|TRBV19|TRBJ1-2|TRBD1
CAASQGARNYGYTF
TGTGCCGCCTCCCAGGGGGCGAGGAACTATGGCTACACCTTC
>-|TRBV19|TRBJ1-5|-
CASSIGSSLGNQPQHF
TGTGCCAGTAGTATTGGCAGTTCCCTGGGCAATCAGCCCCAGCATTTT
>-|TRBV25-1|TRBJ1-4|TRBD1
CASSRKGRRGQEKLFF
TGTGCCAGCAGTAGGAAGGGGAGGAGGGGGCAGGAAAAACTGTTTTTT
>-|TRBV20-1|TRBJ2-7|-
CSASGNYEQYF
TGCAGTGCTAGCGGGAACTACGAGCAGTACTTC
>-|TRBV4-1|TRBJ1-2|TRBD1
CASSPPGQGNYGYTF
TGCGCCAGCAGCCCCCCGGGACAGGGGAACTATGGCTACACCTTC
>-|TRBV5-1|TRBJ2-7|TRBD2
CASSLSSGGASYEQYF
TGCGCCAGCAGCTTGTCTAGCGGGGGGGCCTCCTACGAGCAGTACTTC
>-|TRBV11-2|TRBJ2-5|-
CASSLSHQETQYF
TGTGCCAGCAGCTTATCCCACCAAGAGACCCAGTACTTC
>-|TRBV5-4|TRBJ2-3|-
CASSPASRGSTDTQYF
TGTGCCAGCAGCCCCGCTTCCCGGGGATCGACAGATACGCAGTATTTT
>-|TRBV10-3|TRBJ1-2|-
CAISGGVDGYTF
TGTGCCATCAGTGGGGGTGTGGACGGCTACACCTTC
>-|TRBV30|TRBJ1-5|-
CAWSVLGTNQPQHF
TGTGCCTGGAGTGTACTGGGGACTAATCAGCCCCAGCATTTT
>-|TRBV11-3|TRBJ2-3|-
CASSPGHFTDTQYF
TGTGCCAGCAGCCCAGGACATTTCACAGATACGCAGTATTTT
>-|TRBV5-1|TRBJ2-2|TRBD2
CASSSTTSGRTGELFF
TGCGCCAGCAGCTCTACGACTAGCGGGAGGACCGGGGAGCTGTTTTTT
>-|TRBV11-2|TRBJ1-1|-
CASSSTTGYGEAFF
TGTGCCAGCAGCTCCACAACAGGGTACGGTGAAGCTTTCTTT
>-|TRBV5-1|TRBJ2-7|-
CASSLGLSGEQYF
TGCGCCAGCAGCTTGGGCCTCTCGGGCGAGCAGTACTTC
>-|TRBV30|TRBJ2-7|-
CAWTRDGYYEQYF
TGTGCCTGGACCCGGGACGGTTACTACGAGCAGTACTTC
>once|TRBV6-1|TRBJ1-1|TRBD1
CASRLTGEGTEAFF
TGTGCCAGCAGACTAACAGGGGAAGGCACTGAAGCTTTCTTT
>-|TRBV9|TRBJ2-1|TRBD2
CASSPTSGVYNEQFF
TGTGCCAGCAGCCCAACTAGCGGGGTCTACAATGAGCAGTTCTTC
>-|TRBV7-2|TRBJ2-2|-
CASSLKNTGELFF
TGTGCCAGCAGCTTAAAGAACACCGGGGAGCTGTTTTTT
>-|TRBV11-2|TRBJ1-5|-
CASSLEASSNQPQHF
TGTGCCAGCAGCTTAGAAGCCAGCTCGAATCAGCCCCAGCATTTT